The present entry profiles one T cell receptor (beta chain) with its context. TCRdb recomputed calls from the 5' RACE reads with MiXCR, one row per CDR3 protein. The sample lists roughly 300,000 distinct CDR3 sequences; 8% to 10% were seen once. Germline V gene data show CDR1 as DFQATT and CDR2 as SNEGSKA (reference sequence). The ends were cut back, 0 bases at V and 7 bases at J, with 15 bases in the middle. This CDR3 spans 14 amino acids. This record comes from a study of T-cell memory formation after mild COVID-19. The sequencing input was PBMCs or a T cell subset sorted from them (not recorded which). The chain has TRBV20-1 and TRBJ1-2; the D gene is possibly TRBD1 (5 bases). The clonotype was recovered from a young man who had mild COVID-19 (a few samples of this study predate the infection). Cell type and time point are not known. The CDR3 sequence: CSAREPSGTPGYTF. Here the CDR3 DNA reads TGCAGTGCTAGAGAACCGTCCGGGACTCCTGGCTACACCTTC.